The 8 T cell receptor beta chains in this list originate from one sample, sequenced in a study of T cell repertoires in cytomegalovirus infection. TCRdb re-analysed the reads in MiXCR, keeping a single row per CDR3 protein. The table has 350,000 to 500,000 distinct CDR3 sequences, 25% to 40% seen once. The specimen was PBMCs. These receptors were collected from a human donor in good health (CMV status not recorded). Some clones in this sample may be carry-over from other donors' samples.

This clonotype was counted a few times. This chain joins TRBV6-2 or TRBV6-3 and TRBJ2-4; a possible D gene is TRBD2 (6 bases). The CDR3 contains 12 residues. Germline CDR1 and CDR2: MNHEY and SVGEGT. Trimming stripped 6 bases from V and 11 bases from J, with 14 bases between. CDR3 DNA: TGTGCCAGCAGCCACGGGGAGGTCCTTCAGTACTTC. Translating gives CASSHGEVLQYF.

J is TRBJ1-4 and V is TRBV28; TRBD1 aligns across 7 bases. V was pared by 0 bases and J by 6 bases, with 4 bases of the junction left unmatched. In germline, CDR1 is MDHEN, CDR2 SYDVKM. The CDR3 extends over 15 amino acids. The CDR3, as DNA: TGTGCCAGCAGTTTATGGGGAGGGGGCGATGAAAAACTGTTTTTT. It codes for CASSLWGGGDEKLFF.

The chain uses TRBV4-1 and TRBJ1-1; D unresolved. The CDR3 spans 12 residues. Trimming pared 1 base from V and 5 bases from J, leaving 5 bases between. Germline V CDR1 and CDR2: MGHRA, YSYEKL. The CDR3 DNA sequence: TGCGCCAGCAGCCAAGGGTGGACTGAAGCTTTCTTT. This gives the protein CASSQGWTEAFF.

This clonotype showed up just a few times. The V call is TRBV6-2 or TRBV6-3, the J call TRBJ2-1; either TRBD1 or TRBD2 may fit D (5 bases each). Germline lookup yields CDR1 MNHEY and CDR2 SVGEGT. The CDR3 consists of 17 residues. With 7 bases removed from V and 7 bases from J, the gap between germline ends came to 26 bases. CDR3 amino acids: CASTRDQGRRKKNEQFF. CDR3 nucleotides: TGTGCCAGCACTAGGGACCAAGGCCGGCGGAAAAAAAATGAGCAGTTCTTC.

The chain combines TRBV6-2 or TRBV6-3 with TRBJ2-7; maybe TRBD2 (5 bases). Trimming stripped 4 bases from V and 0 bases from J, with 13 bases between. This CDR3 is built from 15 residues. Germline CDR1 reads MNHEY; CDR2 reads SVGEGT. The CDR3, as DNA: TGTGCCAGCAGTTCAGCGGATTATGTCTCCTACGAGCAGTACTTC. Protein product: CASSSADYVSYEQYF.

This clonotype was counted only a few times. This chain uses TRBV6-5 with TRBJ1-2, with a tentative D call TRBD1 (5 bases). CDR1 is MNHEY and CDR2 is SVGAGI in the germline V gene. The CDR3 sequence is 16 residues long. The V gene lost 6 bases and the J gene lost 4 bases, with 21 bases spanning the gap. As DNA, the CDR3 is TGTGCCAGCAGGGAAAGGAGTATGGGGGAACGCTATGGCTACACCTTC. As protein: CASRERSMGERYGYTF.

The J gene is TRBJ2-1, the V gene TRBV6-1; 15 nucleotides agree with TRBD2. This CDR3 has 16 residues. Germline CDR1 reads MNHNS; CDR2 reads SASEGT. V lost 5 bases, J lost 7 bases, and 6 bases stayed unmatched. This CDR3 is CASSPGLAGGINEQFF. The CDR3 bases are TGTGCCAGCAGTCCCGGACTAGCGGGGGGGATAAATGAGCAGTTCTTC.

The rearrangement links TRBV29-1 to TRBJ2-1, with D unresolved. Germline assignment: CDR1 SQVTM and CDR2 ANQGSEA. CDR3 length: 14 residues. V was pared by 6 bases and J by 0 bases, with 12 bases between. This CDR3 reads CSVAQSSSYNEQFF. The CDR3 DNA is TGCAGCGTCGCCCAATCGAGCTCCTACAATGAGCAGTTCTTC.